This entry is about one TCR beta chain. Deletions cut 2 bases from V and 0 bases from J, with 8 bases between. The CDR3 loop spans 15 amino acids. Germline V gene sequence: CDR1 MNHEY, CDR2 SVGAGI. The table came from immunoSEQ multiplex PCR; TCRdb's copy has only in-frame clones and leaves some out. The sample includes roughly 100,000 clones, 75% to 90% of them seen just once. The record originates from a study of blood T cell repertoires in COVID-19. Overall study context: Nucleic acid was either cDNA or gDNA, and it came from T cells, B-cell-depleted T cells, or PBMCs.

This clonotype was obtained from a man in his sixties with acute or convalescent COVID-19. The rearrangement uses TRBV6-5 and TRBJ2-1; D unresolved. Input material: peripheral blood. The CDR3 DNA is TGTGCCAGCAGTTACGCTAGAAACTCCTACAATGAGCAGTTCTTC. The encoded protein is CASSYARNSYNEQFF.